The 20 T cell receptor beta chains below come from one sample, sequenced in a study of CD8+ T cells in alopecia areata. RNA was extracted and reverse transcribed into cDNA as the sequencing template. Clones were sequenced by immunoSEQ multiplex PCR, and TCRdb holds only the in-frame ones, with some missing. The data contain around 120,000 clones, over 60% of them seen just once; the ten biggest clones take up around 6%. Regarding treatment: oral pan-JAK inhibitor, 5-10 mg twice daily. The sequencing here drew on CD4+ T cells sorted from blood, taken at week 4, from a patient treated with tofacitinib. These receptors all stem from a human donor with alopecia areata.

V and J are TRBV4-3 and TRBJ2-6; 10 positions agree with TRBD1. The CDR3 consists of 17 residues. From germline, CDR1 is LGHNA and CDR2 YSLEER. V lost 3 bases to trimming and J lost 1 base; unmatched junction nucleotides: 3. CDR3 in amino acids: CASSHGQGGSGANVLTF. The DNA of the CDR3 is TGCGCCAGCAGCCACGGACAGGGGGGGTCTGGGGCCAACGTCCTGACTTTC.

The genes are TRBV6-6 and TRBJ1-1, with D tentatively TRBD1 (5 bases). Trimming removed 4 bases from V and 4 bases from J, with 16 bases in between. The CDR3 consists of 15 residues. Germline V gives CDR1 MNHNY, CDR2 SVGAGI (reference sequence). The chain's CDR3 is CASSSGAGRGTEAFF. CDR3 nucleotide sequence: TGTGCCAGCAGTTCCGGGGCAGGAAGAGGCACTGAAGCTTTCTTT.

The chain joins TRBV10-3 to TRBJ2-2; 9 bases align to TRBD1. Germline trimming cut 6 bases from V and 3 bases from J; bases unmatched to any gene: 2. Germline lookup yields CDR1 ENHRY and CDR2 SYGVKD. The CDR3 is 14 residues long. The CDR3 loop reads CAISRQGDTGELFF. The CDR3 nucleotides are TGTGCCATCAGCAGACAGGGGGACACCGGGGAGCTGTTTTTT.

The J gene is TRBJ2-1, the V gene TRBV4-1; weak D call: TRBD2 (5 bases). V was cut by 1 base and J by 6 bases, with 10 bases left in between. Germline values: CDR1 MGHRA, CDR2 YSYEKL. This CDR3 contains 14 residues. CDR3 DNA sequence: TGCGCCAGCAGCCAAGCGGGAAGGTCCAATGAGCAGTTCTTC. Its translation: CASSQAGRSNEQFF.

There are a few counts of this clone. This chain uses TRBV29-1 with TRBJ1-1, with D possibly being TRBD1 (5 bases). V lost 1 base to trimming and J lost 4 bases, with 10 bases between them. From germline, CDR1 is SQVTM and CDR2 ANQGSEA. The CDR3 sequence is 13 residues long. The CDR3, as DNA: TGCAGCGTTGAAGGGGGCTTGGGCACTGAAGCTTTCTTT. It yields the protein CSVEGGLGTEAFF.

This clone was recorded a few times. This rearrangement joins TRBV4-2 to TRBJ1-6, with TRBD1 matching 7 bases. V lost 2 bases and J lost 8; bases outside the gene matches: 12. From germline, CDR1 is LGHNA and CDR2 YNFKEQ. CDR3 length equals 17 residues. CDR3 protein: CASSQFGEGARDSPLHF. CDR3 nucleotide sequence: TGTGCCAGCAGCCAATTTGGGGAGGGGGCCCGAGATTCACCCCTCCACTTT.

CDR3 amino acids: CASSRTHRTSGPNEQFF. The CDR3, as DNA: TGTGCCAGCAGCCGAACTCATCGGACTAGCGGACCCAATGAGCAGTTCTTC. The chain carries TRBV4-2 and TRBJ2-1; TRBD2 matches 10 bases. Per the germline V gene, CDR1 is LGHNA and CDR2 is YNFKEQ. The CDR3 sequence is 17 residues long. The V segment lost 4 bases and the J segment 6 bases; nucleotides outside the gene matches: 12.

The V call is TRBV30, the J call TRBJ2-1; D is perhaps TRBD1 (6 bases). This CDR3 has 13 residues. Germline values: CDR1 GTSNPN, CDR2 SVGIG (reference sequence). V was trimmed by 1 base and J by 9 bases, leaving 13 bases between them. The CDR3 DNA is TGTGCCTGGAGTGGGCTGGGGGCCAGTGAGCAGTTCTTC. As protein: CAWSGLGASEQFF. Variable domain in full (rest from reference TRBV30 and TRBJ2-1): SQTIHQWPATLVQPVGSPLSLECTVEGTSNPNLYWYRQAAGRGLQLLFYSVGIGQISSEVPQNLSASRPQDRQFILSSKKLLLSDSGFYLCAWSGLGASEQFFGPGTRLTVL.

This clone occurred once. The rearrangement links TRBV4-1 to TRBJ2-5, with D unresolved. Trimming removed 1 base from V and 4 bases from J, with 7 bases in between. There are 13 residues in the CDR3. Germline V gives CDR1 MGHRA, CDR2 YSYEKL. In DNA form, the CDR3 reads TGCGCCAGCAGCCAAGGCCTTAGAGAGACCCAGTACTTC. Translation: CASSQGLRETQYF.

This chain joins TRBV29-1 and TRBJ1-2, with D perhaps matching TRBD1 (6 bases). Trimming left V 8 bases short and J 8 bases short, with 18 bases between. In germline, CDR1 is SQVTM, CDR2 ANQGSEA. The CDR3 spans 12 residues. The CDR3 bases are TGCAGCACAACGATAGGGGGGTACGGCTACACCTTC. Encoded protein: CSTTIGGYGYTF. Full variable domain (outside the CDR3, taken from reference TRBV29-1 and TRBJ1-2): SAVISQKPSRDICQRGTSLTIQCQVDSQVTMMFWYRQQPGQSLTLIATANQGSEATYESGFVIDKFPISRPNLTFSTLTVSNMSPEDSSIYLCSTTIGGYGYTFGSGTRLTVV.

This chain connects TRBV9 to TRBJ1-4; D is unresolved. Germline V CDR1 and CDR2: SGDLS, YYNGEE. This CDR3 spans 14 amino acids. With 0 bases removed from V and 0 bases from J, the gap between germline ends came to 3 bases. The CDR3 nucleotides read TGTGCCAGCAGCGTAGCAGCAACTAATGAAAAACTGTTTTTT. This gives the protein CASSVAATNEKLFF.

V and J are TRBV13 and TRBJ1-1; 7 nucleotides match TRBD1. Trimming took 4 bases from V and 1 from J; bases not matched to a gene: 9. The CDR3 is 16 amino acids. Germline loops: CDR1 PRHDT, CDR2 FYEKMQ (reference sequence). DNA for the CDR3: TGTGCCAGCAGCTCCCTCAGACAGGGAGGGAACACTGAAGCTTTCTTT. This translates into CASSSLRQGGNTEAFF. The full variable domain, with the rest looked up from reference TRBV13 and TRBJ1-1, is AAGVIQSPRHLIKEKRETATLKCYPIPRHDTVYWYQQGPGQDPQFLISFYEKMQSDKGSIPDRFSAQQFSDYHSELNMSSLELGDSALYFCASSSLRQGGNTEAFFGQGTRLTVV.

This clone came up a few times. The rearrangement uses TRBV28 and TRBJ2-3, with 7 positions matching TRBD2. The CDR3 consists of 13 residues. Looked up from germline, CDR1 is MDHEN and CDR2 is SYDVKM. Trimming removed 3 bases from V and 10 bases from J; junction bases left unmatched: 7. CDR3 bases: TGTGCCAGCAGTTTTCCAGGGAGGGAAGCGCAGTATTTT. Amino acids: CASSFPGREAQYF.

This clone was counted between two and nine times. This chain joins TRBV5-5 and TRBJ1-1; D is undetermined. With 2 bases removed from V and 1 base from J, the gap between germline ends came to 12 bases. The CDR3 extends over 15 amino acids. Germline V gene data show CDR1 as SGHKS and CDR2 as YYEKEE (reference sequence). The CDR3 here is CASSLLGGSNTEAFF. As DNA, the CDR3 is TGTGCCAGCAGCTTACTAGGAGGCTCGAACACTGAAGCTTTCTTT. The full variable domain, completed using reference TRBV5-5 and TRBJ1-1, is DAGVTQSPTHLIKTRGQQVTLRCSPISGHKSVSWYQQVLGQGPQFIFQYYEKEERGRGNFPDRFSARQFPNYSSELNVNALLLGDSALYLCASSLLGGSNTEAFFGQGTRLTVV.

The rearrangement links TRBV11-2 to TRBJ2-5, with a tentative D call TRBD2 (7 bases). V dropped 1 base and J dropped 5 bases, with 14 bases sitting between them. The CDR3 has 15 residues. Germline assignment: CDR1 SGHAT and CDR2 FQNNGV. In nucleotides, the CDR3 is TGTGCCAGCAGCTTAGTTGGGGGGGCGCGGGAGACCCAGTACTTC. It codes for CASSLVGGARETQYF.

A few counts support this clone. The CDR3 reads CASSYGGVNTEAFF. Written as DNA, the CDR3 is TGTGCCAGCAGCTACGGGGGGGTGAACACTGAAGCTTTCTTT. This chain links TRBV7-2 with TRBJ1-1; tentatively, D is TRBD1 (5 bases). The CDR3 contains 14 residues. Looked up from germline, CDR1 is SGHTA and CDR2 is FQGNSA. Trimming removed 4 bases from V and 0 bases from J, with 9 bases in between.

This chain links TRBV14 with TRBJ2-7, with D maybe TRBD1 (5 bases). The CDR3 loop spans 14 amino acids. Germline V gene data show CDR1 as SGHDN and CDR2 as FVKESK. V was clipped by 1 base and J by 5 bases, with 12 bases between them. The CDR3 DNA follows: TGTGCCAGCAGCCAAGTCCAGGGAATCAACGAGCAGTACTTC. This sequence encodes CASSQVQGINEQYF.

This rearrangement joins TRBV6-4 to TRBJ2-1; 9 bases are a match to TRBD2. In germline, CDR1 is MRHNA, CDR2 SNTAGT. CDR3 size: 15 residues. V gave up 2 bases and J gave up 10 bases; unmatched junction bases: 9. In nucleotides, the CDR3 is TGTGCCAGCAGTGACAACATAGCGGGAGTAGGGGAGCAGTTCTTC. The encoded protein is CASSDNIAGVGEQFF.

This sequence joins TRBV13 and TRBJ1-1; tentatively, D is TRBD1 (5 bases). Germline assignment: CDR1 PRHDT and CDR2 FYEKMQ (reference sequence). CDR3 size: 11 residues. V lost 10 bases and J lost 5, with 11 bases in between. This CDR3 reads CATSGGTEAFF. The CDR3 bases are TGTGCCACCTCCGGGGGAACTGAAGCTTTCTTT.

In its sample, this clone was seen once. J is TRBJ2-7 and V is TRBV10-3; D is possibly TRBD1 (7 bases). Germline CDR1 and CDR2: ENHRY and SYGVKD. This CDR3 has 17 amino acids. Trimming took off 3 bases at V and 5 bases at J, with 23 bases between the two ends. This CDR3 is CAISDPGQGGIGNEQYF. In DNA form, the CDR3 reads TGTGCCATCAGTGACCCCGGGCAGGGGGGAATCGGGAACGAGCAGTACTTC.